One and the same sample provided the 2 T cell receptor beta chains below, sequenced in a study of blood T cell repertoires in COVID-19. The method was immunoSEQ multiplex PCR; TCRdb's version includes in-frame clones alone and lacks a portion of them. The profile shows 270,000 or so clones, about 85% of them singletons. Material: PBMCs or T cells enriched from blood (not recorded which). The source is a woman aged 50 to 60 who had been exposed to COVID-19.

V and J are TRBV10-3 and TRBJ1-2; 9 bases are shared with TRBD1. The CDR3 covers 13 residues. Germline V gene sequence: CDR1 ENHRY, CDR2 SYGVKD. The trim removed 6 bases at V and 6 bases at J, leaving 5 bases unmatched. The chain's CDR3 is CAIRPRTGDGYTF. CDR3 nucleotide sequence: TGTGCCATCAGGCCCAGGACAGGGGATGGCTACACCTTC.

V usage is TRBV19 and J usage is TRBJ1-1; D uncertain. This CDR3 has 16 amino acids. From germline, CDR1 is LNHDA and CDR2 SQIVND (reference sequence). V was clipped by 5 bases and J by 0 bases, with 16 bases between them. The CDR3 DNA reads TGTGCCAGTAGTCTCCAAGCCGGAGGAATGAACACTGAAGCTTTCTTT. Translation gives CASSLQAGGMNTEAFF.